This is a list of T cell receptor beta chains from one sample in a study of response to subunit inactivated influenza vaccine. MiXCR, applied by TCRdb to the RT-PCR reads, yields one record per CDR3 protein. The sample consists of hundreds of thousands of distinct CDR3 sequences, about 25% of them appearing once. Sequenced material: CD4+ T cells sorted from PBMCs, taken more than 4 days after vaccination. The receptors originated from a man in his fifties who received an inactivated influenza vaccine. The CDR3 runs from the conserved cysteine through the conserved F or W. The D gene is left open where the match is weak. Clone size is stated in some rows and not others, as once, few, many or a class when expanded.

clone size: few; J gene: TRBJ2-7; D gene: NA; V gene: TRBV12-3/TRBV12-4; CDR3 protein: CASSPRDSPTYEQYF; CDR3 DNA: TGTGCCAGCAGTCCCCGGGACTCCCCCACTTACGAGCAGTACTTC
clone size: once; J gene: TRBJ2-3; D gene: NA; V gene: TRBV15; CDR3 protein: CATSRDPGYTDTQYF; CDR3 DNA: TGTGCCACCAGCAGAGATCCGGGATACACAGATACGCAGTATTTT
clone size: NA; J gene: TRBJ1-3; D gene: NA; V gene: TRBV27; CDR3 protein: CASSLRQGIAGNTIYF; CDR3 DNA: TGTGCCAGCAGTTTAAGGCAGGGCATAGCTGGAAACACCATATATTTT
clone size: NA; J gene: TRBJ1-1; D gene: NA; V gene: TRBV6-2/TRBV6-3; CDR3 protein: CASGYLTTEAFF; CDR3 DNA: TGTGCCAGCGGTTATTTGACCACTGAAGCTTTCTTT
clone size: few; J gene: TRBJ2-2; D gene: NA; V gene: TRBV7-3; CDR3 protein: CASSLYQGIGELFF; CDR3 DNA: TGTGCCAGCAGCTTATACCAGGGGATCGGGGAGCTGTTTTTT
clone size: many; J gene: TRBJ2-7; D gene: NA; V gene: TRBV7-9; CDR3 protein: CASSTKGPNEQYF; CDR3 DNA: TGTGCCAGCAGCACCAAGGGCCCGAACGAGCAGTACTTC
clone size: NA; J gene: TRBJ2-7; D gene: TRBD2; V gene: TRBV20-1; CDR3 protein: CSATTSGPSYEQYF; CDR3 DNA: TGCAGTGCCACGACTAGCGGGCCCTCCTACGAGCAGTACTTC
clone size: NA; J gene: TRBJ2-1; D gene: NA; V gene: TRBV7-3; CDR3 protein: CASSLSVSSAVRNEQFF; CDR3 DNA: TGTGCCAGCAGCTTAAGTGTCTCTAGCGCCGTTCGTAATGAGCAGTTCTTC
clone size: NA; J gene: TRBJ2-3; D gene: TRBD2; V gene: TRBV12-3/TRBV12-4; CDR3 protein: CASSPRGAGGTDTQYF; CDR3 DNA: TGTGCCAGCAGCCCCCGTGGGGCGGGGGGCACAGATACGCAGTATTTT
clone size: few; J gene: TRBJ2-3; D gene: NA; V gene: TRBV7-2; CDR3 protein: CASKYRAGLSTDTQYF; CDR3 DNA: TGTGCCAGCAAATACCGGGCAGGTCTTAGCACAGATACGCAGTATTTT
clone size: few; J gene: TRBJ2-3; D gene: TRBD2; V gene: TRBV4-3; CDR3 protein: CASSQDLVQREAGDTQYF; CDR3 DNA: TGCGCCAGCAGCCAAGATCTGGTCCAGCGGGAGGCAGGGGATACGCAGTATTTT
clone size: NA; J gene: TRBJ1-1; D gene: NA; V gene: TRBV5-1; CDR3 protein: CASSLDGINTEAFF; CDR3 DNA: TGCGCCAGCAGCTTGGATGGGATTAACACTGAAGCTTTCTTT
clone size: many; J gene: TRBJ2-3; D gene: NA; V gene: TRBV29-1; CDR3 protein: CSVDRGARSDTQYF; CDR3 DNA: TGCAGCGTTGACCGGGGTGCGAGGTCAGATACGCAGTATTTT
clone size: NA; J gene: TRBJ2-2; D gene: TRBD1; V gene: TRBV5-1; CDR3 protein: CASSNWTGGFGELFF; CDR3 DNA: TGCGCCAGCAGCAACTGGACAGGGGGCTTCGGGGAGCTGTTTTTT
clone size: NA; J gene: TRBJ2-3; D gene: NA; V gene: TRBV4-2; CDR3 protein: CASSQVAGEPDTQYF; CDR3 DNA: TGTGCCAGCAGCCAGGTGGCGGGCGAGCCAGATACGCAGTATTTT
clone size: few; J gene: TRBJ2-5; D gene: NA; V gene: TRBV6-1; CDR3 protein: CASSVNEAALGAQYF; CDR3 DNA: TGTGCCAGCAGTGTTAATGAGGCAGCTTTAGGGGCCCAGTACTTC
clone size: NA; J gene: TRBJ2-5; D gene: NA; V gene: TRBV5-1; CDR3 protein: CASSLVFRGETQYF; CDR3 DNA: TGCGCCAGCAGCTTGGTCTTTCGGGGTGAGACCCAGTACTTC
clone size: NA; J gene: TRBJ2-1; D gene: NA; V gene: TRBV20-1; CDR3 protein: CSATKGLASYNEQFF; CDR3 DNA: TGCAGTGCTACGAAAGGCCTAGCTTCCTACAATGAGCAGTTCTTC
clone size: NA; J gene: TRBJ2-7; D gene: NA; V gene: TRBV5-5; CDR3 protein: CASSSDRISAPEQYF; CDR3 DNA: TGTGCCAGCAGCTCAGACAGGATTTCGGCACCCGAGCAGTACTTC
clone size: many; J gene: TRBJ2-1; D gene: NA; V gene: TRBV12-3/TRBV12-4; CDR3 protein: CASSLAGGLNEQFF; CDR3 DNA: TGTGCCAGCAGTTTAGCGGGGGGTCTCAATGAGCAGTTCTTC
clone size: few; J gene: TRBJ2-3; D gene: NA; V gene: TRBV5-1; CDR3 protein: CASSSDFSRADTQYF; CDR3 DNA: TGCGCCAGCAGCTCCGACTTCTCGAGGGCAGATACGCAGTATTTT
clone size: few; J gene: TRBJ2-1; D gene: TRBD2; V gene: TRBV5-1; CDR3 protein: CASSLVPTSGGYNEQFF; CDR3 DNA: TGCGCCAGCAGCTTGGTGCCGACTAGCGGGGGATACAATGAGCAGTTCTTC
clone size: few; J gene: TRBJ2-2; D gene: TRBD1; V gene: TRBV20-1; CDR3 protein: CSASPAGQGAGELFF; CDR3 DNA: TGCAGTGCTAGCCCTGCGGGACAGGGCGCCGGGGAGCTGTTTTTT
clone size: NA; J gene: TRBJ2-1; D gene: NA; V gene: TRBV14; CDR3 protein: CASSQFTHSVGYNEQFF; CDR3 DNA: TGTGCCAGCAGCCAGTTTACTCACTCGGTCGGTTACAATGAGCAGTTCTTC
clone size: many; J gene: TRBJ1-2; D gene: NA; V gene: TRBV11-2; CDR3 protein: CASSPGGYGYTF; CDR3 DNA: TGTGCCAGCAGCCCCGGGGGATATGGCTACACCTTC
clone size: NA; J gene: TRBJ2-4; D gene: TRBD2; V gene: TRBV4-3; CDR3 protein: CASSQDGRRRENIQYF; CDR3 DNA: TGCGCCAGCAGCCAAGATGGACGGCGGCGGGAGAACATTCAGTACTTC
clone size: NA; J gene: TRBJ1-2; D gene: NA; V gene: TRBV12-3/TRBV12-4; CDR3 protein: CASRQDSNYGYTF; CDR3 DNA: TGTGCCAGCAGACAGGACAGTAACTATGGCTACACCTTC
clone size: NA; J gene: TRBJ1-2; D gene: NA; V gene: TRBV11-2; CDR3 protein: CASSPSPYGYTF; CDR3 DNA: TGTGCCAGCAGCCCTAGTCCCTATGGCTACACCTTC
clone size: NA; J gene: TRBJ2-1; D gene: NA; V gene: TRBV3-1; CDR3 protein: CASSRVSYNEQFF; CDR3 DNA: TGTGCCAGCAGCCGCGTCTCCTACAATGAGCAGTTCTTC
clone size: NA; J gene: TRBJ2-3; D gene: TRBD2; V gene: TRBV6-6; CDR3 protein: CASRGGTDTQYF; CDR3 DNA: TGTGCCAGCAGGGGAGGGACAGATACGCAGTATTTT
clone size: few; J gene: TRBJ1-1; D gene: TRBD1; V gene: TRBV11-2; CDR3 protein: CASNLWDSSMNTEAFF; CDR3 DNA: TGTGCCAGCAACTTATGGGACAGTAGCATGAACACTGAAGCTTTCTTT
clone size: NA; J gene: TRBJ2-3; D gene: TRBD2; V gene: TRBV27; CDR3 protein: CASSLIASGGHTQYF; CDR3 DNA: TGTGCCAGCAGTTTAATTGCTAGCGGGGGCCATACGCAGTATTTT
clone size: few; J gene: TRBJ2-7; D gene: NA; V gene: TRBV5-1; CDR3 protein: CASSLGSGAEQYF; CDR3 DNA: TGCGCCAGCAGCTTGGGTTCCGGCGCCGAGCAGTACTTC
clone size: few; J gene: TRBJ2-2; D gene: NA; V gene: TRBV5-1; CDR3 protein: CASSLTLYGAGELFF; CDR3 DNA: TGCGCCAGCAGCTTGACCCTATATGGGGCCGGGGAGCTGTTTTTT
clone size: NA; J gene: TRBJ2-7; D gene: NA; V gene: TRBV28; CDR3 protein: CASSSGSLSYEQYF; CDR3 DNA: TGTGCCAGCAGTTCAGGGTCCCTCTCCTACGAGCAGTACTTC
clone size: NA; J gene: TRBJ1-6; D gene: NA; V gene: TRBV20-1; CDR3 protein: CSAPGAGAGSPLHF; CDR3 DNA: TGCAGTGCACCGGGGGCGGGGGCTGGTTCACCCCTCCACTTT
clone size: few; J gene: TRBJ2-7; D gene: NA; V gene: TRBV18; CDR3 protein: CASSPPGISDSYEQYF; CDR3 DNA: TGTGCCAGCTCACCACCGGGGATTTCGGACTCCTACGAGCAGTACTTC
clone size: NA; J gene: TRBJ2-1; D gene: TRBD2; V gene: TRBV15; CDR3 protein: CATSRVAGGSYNEQFF; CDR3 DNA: TGTGCCACCAGCAGAGTCGCGGGAGGGTCCTACAATGAGCAGTTCTTC
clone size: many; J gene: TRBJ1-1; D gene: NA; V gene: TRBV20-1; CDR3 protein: CSANRDGIMNTEAFF; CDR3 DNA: TGCAGTGCCAACCGGGACGGCATAATGAACACTGAAGCTTTCTTT
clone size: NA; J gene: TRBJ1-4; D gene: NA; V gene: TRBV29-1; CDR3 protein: CSAGGVANEKLFF; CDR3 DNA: TGCAGCGCCGGGGGGGTAGCTAATGAAAAACTGTTTTTT
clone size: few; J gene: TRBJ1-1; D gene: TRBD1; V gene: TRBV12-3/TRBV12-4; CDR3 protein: CASRPGQERNTEAFF; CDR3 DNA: TGTGCCAGCAGGCCGGGACAGGAGAGGAACACTGAAGCTTTCTTT
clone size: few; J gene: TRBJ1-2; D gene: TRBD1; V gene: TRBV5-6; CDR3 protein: CASSAIPGQGDYGYTF; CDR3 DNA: TGTGCCAGCAGCGCAATACCGGGACAGGGCGACTATGGCTACACCTTC
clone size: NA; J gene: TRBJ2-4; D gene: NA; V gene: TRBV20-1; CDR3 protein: CSAHGLAKNIQYF; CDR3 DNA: TGCAGTGCTCACGGGCTAGCCAAAAACATTCAGTACTTC